The TCR beta chain described here comes from a study of PD-L1 blockade in urothelial cancer. Study-level background: Bladder-origin urothelial cancer in males covered about 90% of the 29 patients.

V lost 6 bases, J lost 6 bases, and 10 bases stayed unmatched. This CDR3 comprises 15 residues. The germline V gene encodes CDR1 MNHNS and CDR2 SASEGT. Using immunoSEQ multiplex PCR, the repertoire was profiled, and TCRdb retains in-frame clones only, with some absent. There are 70,000 to 90,000 clones in the sample; around 76% occur only once, and roughly 9.5% lies in the top ten. The receptor was derived from a man between 65 and 85 years old with urothelial cancer. The V and J genes are TRBV6-1 and TRBJ1-5, with 8 positions matching TRBD1. The source was PBMCs, collected around atezolizumab (anti-PD-L1) treatment. The CDR3 is CASRLTGAHRQPQHF. CDR3 DNA: TGTGCCAGCAGGTTGACAGGGGCTCACCGTCAGCCCCAGCATTTT.